These 14 T cell receptor beta chains were all obtained from the same sample, sequenced in a study of T-cell reconstitution after alpha-beta-depleted transplantation in children. Unique molecular identifiers tagged the TCRbeta library. TCRdb used MiXCR to reprocess the PCR reads, holding one entry per CDR3 protein. The top ten hold about 7% of the sample, which has approximately 93,000 distinct CDR3 sequences, 7% to 10% seen once. The starting material was PBMCs from the stem cell graft donor, obtained from the stem cell graft. The receptors originated from a human donor who donated a stem cell graft to a child with congenital amegakaryocytic thrombocytopenia.

At least ten counts were recorded for this clonotype. The chain uses TRBV10-3 and TRBJ2-7; the D is unclear. The V end was cut by 4 bases, the J end by 6 bases, with 16 bases between. Germline assignment: CDR1 ENHRY and CDR2 SYGVKD. The length of the CDR3 is 14 residues. The CDR3 nucleotides read TGTGCCATCAGTGGCCCCGACTTATCTTCCGAGCAGTACTTC. Residues: CAISGPDLSSEQYF.

This clonotype was recorded many times. This chain joins TRBV28 and TRBJ2-5; D call uncertain. Looked up from germline, CDR1 is MDHEN and CDR2 is SYDVKM. CDR3 size: 14 residues. V was clipped by 5 bases and J by 2 bases, with 12 bases between them. Written as DNA, the CDR3 is TGTGCCAGCAGTCCTATGGACGGACAAGAGACCCAGTACTTC. Its protein is CASSPMDGQETQYF.

At least ten counts were recorded for this clonotype. V is TRBV6-5 and J is TRBJ1-4; 8 nucleotides agree with TRBD1. Trimming cost V 4 bases and J 0 bases; bases outside gene matches: 1. Per the germline V gene, CDR1 is MNHEY and CDR2 is SVGAGI. The CDR3 runs to 15 residues. The CDR3 protein is CASSSQGATNEKLFF. In nucleotides, the CDR3 is TGTGCCAGCAGTTCACAGGGGGCAACTAATGAAAAACTGTTTTTT.

This clonotype was counted at least ten times. The chain employs TRBV5-1 and TRBJ1-1, with a tentative D call TRBD1 (5 bases). Germline assignment: CDR1 SGHRS and CDR2 YFSETQ. There are 13 residues in the CDR3. Trimming took 4 bases from V and 8 from J, leaving 15 bases between them. The CDR3 is CASSPSGAGEAFF. CDR3 nucleotide sequence: TGCGCCAGCAGCCCCTCCGGGGCAGGGGAAGCTTTCTTT.

This clonotype was observed at least ten times. The chain combines TRBV19 with TRBJ1-1, with a weak D call TRBD1 (5 bases). Per the germline V gene, CDR1 is LNHDA and CDR2 is SQIVND (reference sequence). This CDR3 contains 14 residues. V was trimmed by 2 bases and J by 3 bases, leaving 10 bases between them. The CDR3 DNA is TGTGCCAGTAGTATAATGGGGCGAGACACTGAAGCTTTCTTT. Amino acids: CASSIMGRDTEAFF. The whole variable domain, remainder taken from reference TRBV19 and TRBJ1-1, is DGGITQSPKYLFRKEGQNVTLSCEQNLNHDAMYWYRQDPGQGLRLIYYSQIVNDFQKGDIAEGYSVSREKKESFPLTVTSAQKNPTAFYLCASSIMGRDTEAFFGQGTRLTVV.

This clonotype was seen repeatedly, ten times or more. This sequence joins TRBV7-2 and TRBJ2-2; possible D gene TRBD2, 6 bases. CDR1 is SGHTA, CDR2 FQGNSA, per germline. Between the trimmed V and J ends, which lost 5 bases and 3 bases, there was a span of 13 bases. The CDR3 is 15 residues long. For the CDR3, the DNA is TGTGCCAGCAGCCAACGACGCGGGGACACCGGGGAGCTGTTTTTT. Its translation is CASSQRRGDTGELFF.

This clonotype was observed many times. The CDR3 coding sequence is TGTGCCAGCAGCACAAGGATCGGGCGCCGGAAGGGGACTGAAGCTTTCTTT. Its protein is CASSTRIGRRKGTEAFF. This chain links TRBV21-1 with TRBJ1-1; TRBD1 is taken as the D call from the table, unchecked against the DNA. TRBV21-1 is shown as a pseudogene. The CDR3 length is 17 residues.

There are many counts of this clonotype. The chain uses TRBV2 and TRBJ2-1; perhaps D is TRBD1 or TRBD2 (5 bases each). Trimming stripped 5 bases from V and 7 bases from J, with 9 bases between. The CDR3 length is 12 residues. Germline lookup yields CDR1 SNHLY and CDR2 FYNNEI. CDR3 coding DNA: TGTGCCAGCAGTTACGGGGCGAATGAGCAGTTCTTC. Translation gives CASSYGANEQFF.

J is TRBJ1-2 and V is TRBV7-9; D is perhaps TRBD1 (5 bases). Trimming took 10 bases from V and 4 from J, leaving 19 bases between them. There are 14 residues in the CDR3. The germline CDR1 and CDR2 sequences are SEHNR and FQNEAQ (reference sequence). Here the CDR3 DNA reads TGTGCCACCCAAGGGACGGGAACGACCTATGGCTACACCTTC. Encoded protein: CATQGTGTTYGYTF. Using reference TRBV7-9 and TRBJ1-2 for the parts outside the CDR3, the full variable domain is DTGVSQNPRHKITKRGQNVTFRCDPISEHNRLYWYRQTLGQGPEFLTYFQNEAQLEKSRLLSDRFSAERPKGSFSTLEIQRTEQGDSAMYLCATQGTGTTYGYTFGSGTRLTVV.

Many counts were recorded for this clonotype. The chain has TRBV12-3 or TRBV12-4 and TRBJ2-1, with D possibly matching TRBD2 (5 bases). V was shortened by 6 bases and J by 8 bases, with 11 bases between the two germline ends. The CDR3 totals 12 residues. This CDR3 is CASRLGYDEQFF. The CDR3 DNA sequence: TGTGCCAGCAGACTAGGGTATGATGAGCAGTTCTTC.

This clonotype was observed many times. The V gene is TRBV5-1, the J gene TRBJ2-1; no definite D call. Per germline, CDR1 SGHRS and CDR2 YFSETQ. The CDR3 totals 18 residues. V dropped 3 bases and J dropped 0 bases, with 19 bases sitting between them. As DNA, the CDR3 is TGCGCCAGCAGCTCAGGCAGACAAAGATCTAGCTCCTACAATGAGCAGTTCTTC. This gives the protein CASSSGRQRSSSYNEQFF.

This clonotype was counted ten times or more. The genes are TRBV5-1 and TRBJ2-7, with a tentative D call TRBD1 (6 bases). V shed 0 bases and J shed 3 bases, with 10 bases lying between them. The length of the CDR3 is 14 residues. Germline loops: CDR1 SGHRS, CDR2 YFSETQ. CDR3 residues: CASSLGGQSYEQYF. Written as DNA, the CDR3 is TGCGCCAGCAGCTTGGGGGGACAAAGCTACGAGCAGTACTTC. The variable domain in full, with the rest retrieved from reference TRBV5-1 and TRBJ2-7, is KAGVTQTPRYLIKTRGQQVTLSCSPISGHRSVSWYQQTPGQGLQFLFEYFSETQRNKGNFPGRFSGRQFSNSRSEMNVSTLELGDSALYLCASSLGGQSYEQYFGPGTRLTVT.

At least ten counts were recorded for this clonotype. The CDR3 loop reads CASMDGTRPDNEQFF. The CDR3 DNA sequence: TGCGCCAGCATGGACGGGACCCGTCCCGACAATGAGCAGTTCTTC. The chain links TRBV5-1 to TRBJ2-1; D tentatively reads TRBD1 or TRBD2 (5 bases each). The CDR3 spans 15 residues. V was trimmed by 6 bases and J by 5 bases, leaving 18 bases between them. The germline V gene has CDR1 SGHRS and CDR2 YFSETQ.

This clonotype was found many times. The chain is built from TRBV12-3 or TRBV12-4 and TRBJ2-7; 7 nucleotides line up with TRBD1. With 2 bases clipped from V and 11 bases from J, the junction kept 3 bases outside the gene matches. There are 11 residues in the CDR3. CDR3 sequence: CASSLMGQKYF. In nucleotides, the CDR3 is TGTGCCAGCAGTTTAATGGGACAGAAGTACTTC.